Each of the 32 T cell receptor beta chains below was sequenced from the same sample in a study of OX40 agonist ivuxolimab in advanced cancers. Data came from immunoSEQ multiplex PCR; TCRdb stores just in-frame clones and leaves some out. This table holds under 35,000 clones, roughly 82% found once. This specimen was CD4+ or CD8+ T cells sorted from blood, taken in a trial of the OX40 agonist ivuxolimab. These receptors came from an adult with an advanced solid tumor such as melanoma, head and neck, liver or kidney cancer.

The gene calls are TRBV5-4 and TRBJ2-1; 8 bases agree with TRBD2. This CDR3 has 14 amino acids. Germline lookup yields CDR1 SGHNT and CDR2 YYREEE (reference sequence). V shed 5 bases and J 8 bases; nucleotides not matched to a gene: 9. As DNA, the CDR3 is TGTGCCAGCAGACGGACTAGCCAAAACGATGAGCAGTTCTTC. This encodes CASRRTSQNDEQFF.

V gene TRBV28 combines with J gene TRBJ1-2; 8 nucleotides agree with TRBD1. This CDR3 is 13 amino acids long. V lost 4 bases, J lost 4 bases, and 2 bases stayed unmatched. The V gene's germline CDR1 is MDHEN and CDR2 SYDVKM. This CDR3 is CASSWGQVYGYTF. CDR3 sequence (DNA): TGTGCCAGCAGTTGGGGACAGGTCTATGGCTACACCTTC.

The V and J genes are TRBV19 and TRBJ1-3; possible D gene TRBD1, 6 bases. This CDR3 spans 15 amino acids. V lost 5 bases and J lost 4, with 15 bases in between. Germline V gene sequence: CDR1 LNHDA, CDR2 SQIVND (reference sequence). CDR3 nucleotides: TGTGCCAGTAGTTTCTCCGGGACATCGGGAAACACCATATATTTT. Translating it yields CASSFSGTSGNTIYF.

This clone was found a few times. V and J are TRBV6-1 and TRBJ2-1; 11 nucleotides agree with TRBD2. The CDR3 is made up of 16 amino acids. Germline V gene data show CDR1 as MNHNS and CDR2 as SASEGT. The V segment lost 1 base and the J segment 6 bases; nucleotides outside the gene matches: 5. Written as DNA, the CDR3 is TGTGCCAGCAGTGAAGGACTAGCGGGATTGGGCAATGAGCAGTTCTTC. Protein: CASSEGLAGLGNEQFF.

This sequence joins TRBV7-2 and TRBJ2-5, with D maybe TRBD2 (5 bases). The CDR3 is made up of 14 amino acids. V was cut by 9 bases and J by 1 base, with 15 bases left in between. Germline CDR1 reads SGHTA; CDR2 reads FQGNSA. CDR3 sequence reads: CASSPGYLQETQYF. CDR3 bases: TGTGCCAGTAGTCCGGGATACCTCCAAGAGACCCAGTACTTC.

The chain couples TRBV18 to TRBJ2-5; TRBD1 or TRBD2 may be the D gene (5 bases each). There are 16 residues in the CDR3. Trimming took off 4 bases at V and 2 bases at J, with 17 bases between the two ends. Germline V gives CDR1 KGHSH, CDR2 LQKENI. The CDR3 loop is CASSLTVPGPQETQYF. As DNA, the CDR3 is TGTGCCAGCTCACTTACGGTTCCGGGACCACAAGAGACCCAGTACTTC.

In its sample, this clone is medium-sized. The genes are TRBV7-9 and TRBJ2-5; 8 bases are shared with TRBD1. Germline CDR1 SEHNR, CDR2 FQNEAQ (reference sequence). The CDR3 is 17 residues long. J was trimmed by 5 bases and V by 3 bases; bases with no gene match: 14. The CDR3: CASSLRLKKTGVETQYF. CDR3 sequence (DNA): TGTGCCAGCAGCTTGCGTCTCAAAAAGACAGGGGTGGAGACCCAGTACTTC.

This chain uses TRBV7-9 with TRBJ2-7, with 7 bases that match TRBD1. The CDR3 has 15 residues. With 2 bases clipped from V and 4 bases from J, the junction kept 8 bases outside the gene matches. Germline V CDR1 and CDR2: SEHNR, FQNEAQ (reference sequence). CDR3 nucleotides: TGTGCCAGCAGCTTATCCACAGGGACAGTATACGAGCAGTACTTC. Translation: CASSLSTGTVYEQYF.

This clone has more than one count but fewer than ten. The chain recombines TRBV5-1 with TRBJ2-1, with 11 bases identical to TRBD2. The V gene end was trimmed by 4 bases and the J gene end by 5 bases; junction bases not matched to a gene: 5. Germline V gives CDR1 SGHRS, CDR2 YFSETQ. This CDR3 comprises 15 residues. The CDR3 is CASSPGTSGNNEQFF. DNA of the CDR3: TGCGCCAGCAGCCCTGGGACTAGCGGAAACAATGAGCAGTTCTTC.

The chain has TRBV21-1 and TRBJ2-2; TRBD1 is the table's D call and was not checked against the DNA. TRBV21-1 is a pseudogene segment. The CDR3 contains 19 residues. The CDR3, as DNA: TGTGCCAGCAGCAAAAATGAGGGACCGGGACATTTAAGTGGGGGGGAGCTGTTTTTT. Its translation is CASSKNEGPGHLSGGELFF.

This clone showed up just a few times. The V call is TRBV9, the J call TRBJ1-6, with 9 bases fitting TRBD1. From germline, CDR1 is SGDLS and CDR2 YYNGEE. This CDR3 comprises 17 residues. V lost 3 bases and J lost 8; bases outside the gene matches: 12. In DNA, the CDR3 is TGTGCCAGCAGCGCCATTGGGACAGGGACAGGTCATTCACCCCTCCACTTT. It codes for CASSAIGTGTGHSPLHF.

This clone was picked up a small number of times. The rearrangement uses TRBV10-3 and TRBJ2-1, with 11 bases that match TRBD2. Looked up from germline, CDR1 is ENHRY and CDR2 is SYGVKD. The CDR3 is 14 residues long. The J segment lost 8 bases and the V segment lost 6 bases, leaving 6 bases of the junction unmatched. In DNA form, the CDR3 reads TGTGCCATCAGCGTTAGCGGGGGGGCTCATGAGCAGTTCTTC. Protein sequence: CAISVSGGAHEQFF.

The rearrangement joins TRBV7-9 to TRBJ2-5, with 9 bases that match TRBD1. Germline V gene sequence: CDR1 SEHNR, CDR2 FQNEAQ (reference sequence). The CDR3 is made up of 15 amino acids. Unmatched junction bases numbered 9, after V lost 5 bases and J lost 5 bases. The chain's CDR3 is CASSTSDRGVETQYF. For the CDR3, the DNA is TGTGCCAGCAGCACATCGGACAGGGGCGTGGAGACCCAGTACTTC.

This chain uses TRBV28 with TRBJ1-4, with 8 bases matching TRBD1. With 6 bases clipped from V and 8 bases from J, the junction kept 8 bases outside the gene matches. The V gene's germline CDR1 is MDHEN and CDR2 SYDVKM. The CDR3 loop spans 14 amino acids. The chain's CDR3 is CASSTGQGREKLFF. The CDR3 DNA sequence: TGTGCCAGCAGCACTGGACAGGGACGAGAAAAACTGTTTTTT. Full variable domain (remainder filled in from reference TRBV28 and TRBJ1-4): DVKVTQSSRYLVKRTGEKVFLECVQDMDHENMFWYRQDPGLGLRLIYFSYDVKMKEKGDIPEGYSVSREKKERFSLILESASTNQTSMYLCASSTGQGREKLFFGSGTQLSVL.

The rearrangement uses TRBV25-1 and TRBJ2-3; D is uncertain. Germline lookup yields CDR1 MGHDK and CDR2 SYGVNS. V shed 7 bases and J shed 0 bases, with 11 bases lying between them. The CDR3 has 14 residues. The CDR3 coding sequence is TGTGCCAGCATAGGGAAAACTAGCACAGATACGCAGTATTTT. This encodes CASIGKTSTDTQYF.

This clone was observed a single time. The rearrangement links TRBV27 to TRBJ1-3, with 8 nucleotides matching TRBD1. From germline, CDR1 is MNHEY and CDR2 SMNVEV (reference sequence). V shed 5 bases, J shed 7 bases, and the junction held 7 bases outside the gene matches. The CDR3 has 14 residues. This CDR3 is CASSRTGFGNTIYF. The CDR3 DNA reads TGTGCCAGCAGTAGGACAGGGTTTGGGAACACCATATATTTT.

In regard to this clone: Mismatch with germline at one junction end may stem from a read error. The chain links TRBV7-9 to TRBJ2-1; D is possibly TRBD2 (6 bases). The CDR3 covers 13 residues. Germline V gene data show CDR1 as SEHNR and CDR2 as FQNEAQ (reference sequence). The CDR3 coding sequence is TGTGCCGGCAGCTTTGGAGGGCCTGAGGAGCAGTTCTTC. This translates into CAGSFGGPEEQFF. The full variable domain, its missing parts supplied by reference TRBV7-9 and TRBJ2-1, is DTGVSQNPRHKITKRGQNVTFRCDPISEHNRLYWYRQTLGQGPEFLTYFQNEAQLEKSRLLSDRFSAERPKGSFSTLEIQRTEQGDSAMYLCAGSFGGPEEQFFGPGTRLTVL.

The rearrangement joins TRBV2 to TRBJ2-1; D perhaps matches TRBD2 (7 bases). Germline CDR1 SNHLY, CDR2 FYNNEI. This CDR3 region has 15 residues. The V end lost 5 bases, the J end lost 0 bases, and 11 bases lay between the germline ends. Written as DNA, the CDR3 is TGTGCCAGCAGTAGGGGGGGGACCTCCTACAATGAGCAGTTCTTC. Amino acids: CASSRGGTSYNEQFF.

The chain has TRBV5-1 and TRBJ2-3, with D possibly being TRBD2 (6 bases). Trimming removed 4 bases at V and 4 bases at J, with 28 bases between. The CDR3 covers 19 residues. CDR1 SGHRS and CDR2 YFSETQ come from the germline V gene. The CDR3 loop reads CASSPNERGKNNLPDTQYF. CDR3 coding DNA: TGCGCCAGCAGCCCAAACGAACGGGGGAAGAATAACCTCCCAGATACGCAGTATTTT.

By share, this clone ranks as large. The chain has TRBV7-9 and TRBJ1-2, with D perhaps matching TRBD1 (6 bases). Trimming cost V 5 bases and J 9 bases, with 10 bases left between them. This CDR3 region has 11 residues. Germline CDR1 SEHNR, CDR2 FQNEAQ (reference sequence). The CDR3 here is CASSPGTSYTF. DNA for the CDR3: TGTGCCAGCAGCCCCGGGACAAGCTACACCTTC.

Of note for this clone: This likely came from a read error, as a far larger clone is one base away. This chain connects TRBV7-3 to TRBJ1-2, with D maybe TRBD1 (6 bases). CDR3 size: 13 residues. Germline lookup yields CDR1 SGHTA and CDR2 FQGTGA. V was cut by 5 bases and J by 3 bases, with 10 bases left in between. The CDR3 bases are TGTGCCAGCAGCGTAGGGGGGGACTATGGCTACACCTTC. Translating gives CASSVGGDYGYTF.

This rearrangement joins TRBV9 to TRBJ2-7, with 13 bases that match TRBD2. The CDR3 sequence is 15 residues long. Germline values: CDR1 SGDLS, CDR2 YYNGEE. Trimming cost V 2 bases and J 3 bases; bases outside gene matches: 2. DNA for the CDR3: TGTGCCAGCAGCGTCGGGACTAGCGGGGACTACGAGCAGTACTTC. Amino acids: CASSVGTSGDYEQYF. The full variable domain, in which reference TRBV9 and TRBJ2-7 provide the parts outside the CDR3, is DSGVTQTPKHLITATGQRVTLRCSPRSGDLSVYWYQQSLDQGLQFLIQYYNGEERAKGNILERFSAQQFPDLHSELNLSSLELGDSALYFCASSVGTSGDYEQYFGPGTRLTVT.

The rearrangement uses TRBV5-6 and TRBJ1-5; possible D gene TRBD1, 5 bases. Per germline, CDR1 SGHDT and CDR2 YYEEEE. The CDR3 is 16 amino acids. V was clipped by 0 bases and J by 5 bases, with 15 bases between them. CDR3 region: CASSLGGPARDQPQHF. As DNA, the CDR3 is TGTGCCAGCAGCTTGGGGGGACCGGCGAGGGATCAGCCCCAGCATTTT.

The chain joins TRBV7-9 to TRBJ1-2, with TRBD1 matching 8 bases. J lost 3 bases, V lost 1 base, and 7 bases had no gene match. The CDR3 runs 16 residues. Per germline, CDR1 SEHNR and CDR2 FQNEAQ (reference sequence). As DNA, the CDR3 is TGTGCCAGCAGCTTAGAGGGGCAGGGGGCACACTATGGCTACACCTTC. It yields the protein CASSLEGQGAHYGYTF.

The chain links TRBV28 to TRBJ1-1; TRBD1 aligns across 11 bases. Germline lookup yields CDR1 MDHEN and CDR2 SYDVKM. CDR3 size: 14 residues. V lost 6 bases, J lost 7 bases, and 7 bases stayed unmatched. CDR3 protein: CASSGQGAAGEAFF. CDR3 nucleotides: TGTGCCAGCAGCGGACAGGGGGCGGCCGGTGAAGCTTTCTTT. Filled out from reference TRBV28 and TRBJ1-1, the complete variable domain reads DVKVTQSSRYLVKRTGEKVFLECVQDMDHENMFWYRQDPGLGLRLIYFSYDVKMKEKGDIPEGYSVSREKKERFSLILESASTNQTSMYLCASSGQGAAGEAFFGQGTRLTVV.

The chain couples TRBV7-8 to TRBJ2-5, with D possibly TRBD1 on 5 matching bases. V was clipped by 2 bases and J by 2 bases, with 9 bases between them. The CDR3 sequence is 14 residues long. Germline CDR1 and CDR2: SGHVS and FQNEAQ. The DNA of the CDR3 is TGTGCCAGCAGCTTACGCCGGACACAAGAGACCCAGTACTTC. It codes for CASSLRRTQETQYF.

V and J are TRBV25-1 and TRBJ1-4; D possibly corresponds to TRBD1 (6 bases). Germline values: CDR1 MGHDK, CDR2 SYGVNS. V was trimmed by 3 bases and J by 8 bases, leaving 16 bases between them. This CDR3 has 15 amino acids. In nucleotides, the CDR3 is TGTGCCAGCAGTGATGCCAGGGGAGTGCAAGAAAAACTGTTTTTT. The encoded protein is CASSDARGVQEKLFF.

The chain recombines TRBV9 with TRBJ1-2; TRBD1 might be the D (6 bases). In germline, CDR1 is SGDLS, CDR2 YYNGEE. V shed 4 bases and J shed 11 bases, with 18 bases lying between them. The CDR3 has 13 amino acids. CDR3 DNA sequence: TGTGCCAGCAGCTCCTCGTACAGGGCCGGTTACACCTTC. Translation gives CASSSSYRAGYTF.

The genes are TRBV6-5 and TRBJ2-1; tentative D call: TRBD1 (5 bases). The ends were cut back, 5 bases at V and 2 bases at J, with 7 bases in the middle. The CDR3 contains 13 residues. Germline CDR1 MNHEY, CDR2 SVGAGI. The CDR3 sequence is CASSKGPYNEQFF. The CDR3 bases are TGTGCCAGCAGTAAGGGGCCCTACAATGAGCAGTTCTTC.

This rearrangement joins TRBV2 to TRBJ1-5; TRBD1 is a possible D gene (6 bases). The V gene lost 6 bases and the J gene lost 6 bases, with 15 bases spanning the gap. CDR1 is SNHLY, CDR2 FYNNEI, per germline. The CDR3 has 14 residues. The DNA of the CDR3 is TGTGCCAGCAGCCCGGGACACGGCGGTCAGCCCCAGCATTTT. Residues: CASSPGHGGQPQHF.

A few counts support this clone. This sequence joins TRBV2 and TRBJ2-1; perhaps TRBD2 as D (5 bases). This CDR3 contains 16 residues. CDR1 is SNHLY and CDR2 is FYNNEI in the germline V gene. Trimming stripped 8 bases from V and 0 bases from J, with 17 bases between. This CDR3 reads CASRPGILSSYNEQFF. CDR3 DNA: TGTGCCAGCCGACCGGGGATATTGAGCTCCTACAATGAGCAGTTCTTC.

The V gene is TRBV7-3, the J gene TRBJ2-7, with 9 bases identical to TRBD1. The CDR3 has 14 amino acids. V trimming: 5 bases; J trimming: 5 bases; junction bases outside the gene matches: 7. The germline CDR1 and CDR2 sequences are SGHTA and FQGTGA. The CDR3 loop reads CASSRSTGGDEQYF. In nucleotides, the CDR3 is TGTGCCAGCAGCCGATCAACAGGGGGCGACGAGCAGTACTTC.